The present entry profiles one T cell receptor beta chain with its context. This sample was included in a study of OX40 agonist ivuxolimab in advanced cancers. This CDR3 spans 15 amino acids. Trimming took off 5 bases at V and 0 bases at J, with 14 bases between the two ends. Germline CDR1 is SGHVS and CDR2 is FQNEAQ. Method: immunoSEQ multiplex PCR; TCRdb's copy keeps in-frame clones and lacks some. The sample lists over 55,000 clones, over 80% occurring once. This TCR came from an adult with an advanced solid tumor such as melanoma, head and neck, liver or kidney cancer. V usage is TRBV7-8 and J usage is TRBJ2-7, with D possibly TRBD1 on 5 matching bases. The starting material was CD4+ or CD8+ T cells sorted from blood, obtained in a trial of the OX40 agonist ivuxolimab. The CDR3 loop reads CASSPRQLSSYEQYF. CDR3 nucleotide sequence: TGTGCCAGCAGCCCGAGACAGTTAAGCTCCTACGAGCAGTACTTC. The full variable domain, with the rest looked up from reference TRBV7-8 and TRBJ2-7, is GAGVSQSPRYKVAKRGQDVALRCDPISGHVSLFWYQQALGQGPEFLTYFQNEAQLDKSGLPSDRFFAERPEGSVSTLKIQRTQQEDSAVYLCASSPRQLSSYEQYFGPGTRLTVT.